This entry describes one TCR beta chain. Its antigen is currently unknown. These data come from a study of a mutant IDH1 vaccine in newly diagnosed glioma. On the study more broadly: Onset of vaccination occurred 4-6 weeks following radiotherapy alone, or with temozolomide cycles. An approximately 62% male, approximately 38% female split and a mean age of about 40 years characterized treated patients.

Germline V lookup: CDR1 SGHTA, CDR2 FQGNSA. V dropped 5 bases and J dropped 2 bases, with 17 bases sitting between them. The CDR3 length is 16 residues. The sample's time point: week 23, last vaccination. Every single dose of the vaccine, 300 ug of mutant IDH1 20-mer peptide, came with topical imiquimod. Astrocytomas that were new, WHO grade 3 or 4, IDH1-mutant and ATRX-lost were present in the donors. The repertoire was sequenced with immunoSEQ multiplex PCR; TCRdb's copy has only in-frame clones and lacks some. The data contain some 70,000 clones, approximately 84% of them seen just once; the ten biggest clones take up more than 10%.

This sequence was found in a young man with glioma. The genes are TRBV7-2 and TRBJ2-3; a possible D gene is TRBD2 (6 bases). The sample here was PBMCs, taken from a glioma patient whose treatment included an IDH1 peptide vaccine. CDR3 coding DNA: TGTGCCAGCAGCCCGTCCGGGACTTATCTCACAGATACGCAGTATTTT. Translation gives CASSPSGTYLTDTQYF.